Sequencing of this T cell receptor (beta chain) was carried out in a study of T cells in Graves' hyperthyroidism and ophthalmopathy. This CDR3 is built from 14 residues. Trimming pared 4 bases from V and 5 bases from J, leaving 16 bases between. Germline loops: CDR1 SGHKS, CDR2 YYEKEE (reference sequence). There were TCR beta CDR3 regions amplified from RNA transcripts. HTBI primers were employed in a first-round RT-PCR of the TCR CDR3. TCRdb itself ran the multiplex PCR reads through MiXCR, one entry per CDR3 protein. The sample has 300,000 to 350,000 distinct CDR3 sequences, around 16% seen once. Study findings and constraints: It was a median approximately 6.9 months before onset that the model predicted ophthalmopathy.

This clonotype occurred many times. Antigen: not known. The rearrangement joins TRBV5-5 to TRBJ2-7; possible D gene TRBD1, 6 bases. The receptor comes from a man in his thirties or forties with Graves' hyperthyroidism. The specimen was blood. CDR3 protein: CASSRDTTMDEQYF. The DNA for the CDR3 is TGTGCCAGCAGCCGGGACACCACTATGGACGAGCAGTACTTC. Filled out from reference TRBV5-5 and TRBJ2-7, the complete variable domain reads DAGVTQSPTHLIKTRGQQVTLRCSPISGHKSVSWYQQVLGQGPQFIFQYYEKEERGRGNFPDRFSARQFPNYSSELNVNALLLGDSALYLCASSRDTTMDEQYFGPGTRLTVT.